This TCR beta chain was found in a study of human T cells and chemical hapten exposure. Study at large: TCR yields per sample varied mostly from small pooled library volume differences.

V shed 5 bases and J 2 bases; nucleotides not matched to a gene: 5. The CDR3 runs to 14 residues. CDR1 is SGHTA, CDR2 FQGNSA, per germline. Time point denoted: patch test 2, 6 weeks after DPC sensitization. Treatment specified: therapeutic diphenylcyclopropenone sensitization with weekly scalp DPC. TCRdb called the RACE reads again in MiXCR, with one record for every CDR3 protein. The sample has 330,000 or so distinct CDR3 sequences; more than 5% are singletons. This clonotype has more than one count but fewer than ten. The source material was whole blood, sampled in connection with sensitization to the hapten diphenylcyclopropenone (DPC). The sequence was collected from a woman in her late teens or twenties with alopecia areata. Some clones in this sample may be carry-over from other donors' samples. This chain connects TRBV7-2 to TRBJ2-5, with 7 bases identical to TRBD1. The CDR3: CASSPGGQQETQYF. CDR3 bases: TGTGCCAGCAGCCCAGGGGGACAGCAAGAGACCCAGTACTTC.